This T cell receptor beta chain was found in a study of blood T cell repertoires in COVID-19. As for the study in general: COVID-19 samples from acute and convalescent phases originated in the United States, Italy and Spain. Nucleic acid was either cDNA or gDNA, and it came from T cells, B-cell-depleted T cells, or PBMCs.

Enrolled during active infection, Seattle patients were then followed longitudinally. Study processing details: Amplifying reference gene primers gave estimates of nucleated cell counts. TCRdb keeps only in-frame clones here, not all; method: immunoSEQ multiplex PCR. V and J calls and clone size are as listed in that table; D and trimming were resolved from the DNA. The table has 150,000 to 200,000 clones, roughly 81% seen once. Sequenced sample: peripheral blood. The origin of this receptor is a woman between 35 and 50 years old with COVID-19, enrolled during active disease.

CDR3 sequence: CASSFDPDRINEQFF. The CDR3 nucleotides read TGTGCCAGCAGTTTTGATCCTGACAGGATCAATGAGCAGTTCTTC. The chain combines TRBV28 with TRBJ2-1; a possible D gene is TRBD1 (6 bases). V lost 3 bases, J lost 6 bases, and 15 bases lay in between. This CDR3 spans 15 amino acids. In germline, CDR1 is MDHEN, CDR2 SYDVKM. The full variable domain, rest sourced from reference TRBV28 and TRBJ2-1, is DVKVTQSSRYLVKRTGEKVFLECVQDMDHENMFWYRQDPGLGLRLIYFSYDVKMKEKGDIPEGYSVSREKKERFSLILESASTNQTSMYLCASSFDPDRINEQFFGPGTRLTVL.